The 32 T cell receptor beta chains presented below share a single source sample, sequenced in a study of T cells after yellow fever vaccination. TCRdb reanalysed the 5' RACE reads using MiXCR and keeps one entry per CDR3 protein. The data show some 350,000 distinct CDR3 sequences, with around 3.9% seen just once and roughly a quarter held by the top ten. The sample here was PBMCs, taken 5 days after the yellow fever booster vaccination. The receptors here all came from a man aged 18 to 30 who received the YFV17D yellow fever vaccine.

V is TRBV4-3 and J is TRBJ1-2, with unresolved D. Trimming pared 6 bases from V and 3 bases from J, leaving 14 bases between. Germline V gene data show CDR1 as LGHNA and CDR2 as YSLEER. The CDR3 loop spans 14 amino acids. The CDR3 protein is CASRFGLSHYGYTF. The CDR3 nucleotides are TGCGCCAGCAGATTCGGACTTTCCCACTATGGCTACACCTTC.

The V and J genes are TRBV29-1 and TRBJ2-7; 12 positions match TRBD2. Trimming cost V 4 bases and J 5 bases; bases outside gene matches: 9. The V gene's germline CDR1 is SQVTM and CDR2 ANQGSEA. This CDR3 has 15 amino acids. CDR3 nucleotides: TGCAGCGTTGGGGGACTAGCGGGTATCGGCGACGAGCAGTACTTC. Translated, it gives CSVGGLAGIGDEQYF.

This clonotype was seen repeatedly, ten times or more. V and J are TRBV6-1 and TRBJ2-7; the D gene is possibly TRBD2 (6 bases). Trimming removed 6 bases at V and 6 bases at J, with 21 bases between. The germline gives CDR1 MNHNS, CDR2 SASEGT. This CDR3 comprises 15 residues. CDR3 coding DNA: TGTGCCAGCAGGACCCCGGGACTGAACGTCCTCGAGCAGTACTTC. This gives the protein CASRTPGLNVLEQYF.

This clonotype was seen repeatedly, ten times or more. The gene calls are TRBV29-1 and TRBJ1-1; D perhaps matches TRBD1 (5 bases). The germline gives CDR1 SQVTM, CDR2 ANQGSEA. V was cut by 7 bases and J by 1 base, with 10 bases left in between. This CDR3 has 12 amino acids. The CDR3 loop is CSADTGNTEAFF. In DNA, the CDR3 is TGCAGCGCGGACACAGGGAACACTGAAGCTTTCTTT.

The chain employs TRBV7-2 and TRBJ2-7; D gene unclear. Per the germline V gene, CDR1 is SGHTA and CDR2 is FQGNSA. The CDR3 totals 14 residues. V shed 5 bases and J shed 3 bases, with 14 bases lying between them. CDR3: CASSATIGGYEQYF. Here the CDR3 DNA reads TGTGCCAGCAGCGCAACCATTGGCGGCTACGAGCAGTACTTC.

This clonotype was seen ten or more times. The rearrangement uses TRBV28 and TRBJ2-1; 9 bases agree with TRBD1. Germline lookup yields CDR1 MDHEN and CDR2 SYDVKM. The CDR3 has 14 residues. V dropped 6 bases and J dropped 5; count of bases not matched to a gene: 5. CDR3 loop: CASRTNRGHNEQFF. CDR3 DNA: TGTGCCAGCAGGACAAACAGGGGGCACAATGAGCAGTTCTTC.

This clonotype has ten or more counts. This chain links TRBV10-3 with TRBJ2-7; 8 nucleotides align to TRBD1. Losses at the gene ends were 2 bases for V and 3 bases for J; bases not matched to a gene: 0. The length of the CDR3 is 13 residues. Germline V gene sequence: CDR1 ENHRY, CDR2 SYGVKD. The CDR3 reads CAISEGQGYEQYV. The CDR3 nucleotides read TGTGCCATCAGTGAGGGACAGGGCTACGAGCAGTACGTC.

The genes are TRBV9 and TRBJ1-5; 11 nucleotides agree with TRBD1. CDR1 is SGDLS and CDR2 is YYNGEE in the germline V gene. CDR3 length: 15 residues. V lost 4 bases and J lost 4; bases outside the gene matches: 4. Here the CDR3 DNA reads TGTGCCAGCAGCACGGGACAGGGGGGGAATCAGCCCCAGCATTTT. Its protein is CASSTGQGGNQPQHF.

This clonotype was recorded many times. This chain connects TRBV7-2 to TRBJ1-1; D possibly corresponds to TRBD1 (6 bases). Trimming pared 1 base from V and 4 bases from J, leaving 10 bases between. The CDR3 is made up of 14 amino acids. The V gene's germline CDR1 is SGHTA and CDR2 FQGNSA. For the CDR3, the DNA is TGTGCCAGCAGCTTAGTCTCAGGGGTCACTGAAGCTTTCTTT. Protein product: CASSLVSGVTEAFF.

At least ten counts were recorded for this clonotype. The CDR3, as DNA: TGTGCCAGCAGCTCAGGATTCTGGGAGACCCAGTACTTC. This translates into CASSSGFWETQYF. The gene calls are TRBV12-3 or TRBV12-4 and TRBJ2-5; D uncertain. V gave up 6 bases and J gave up 5 bases, with 13 bases separating them. CDR3 size: 13 residues.

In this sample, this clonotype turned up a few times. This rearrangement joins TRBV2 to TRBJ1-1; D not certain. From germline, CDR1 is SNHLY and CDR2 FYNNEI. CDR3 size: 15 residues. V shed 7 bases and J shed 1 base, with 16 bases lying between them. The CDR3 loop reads CASIDDTGSNTEAFF. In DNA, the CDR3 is TGTGCCAGCATTGACGACACGGGGTCGAACACTGAAGCTTTCTTT. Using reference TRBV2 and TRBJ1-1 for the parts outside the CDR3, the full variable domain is EPEVTQTPSHQVTQMGQEVILRCVPISNHLYFYWYRQILGQKVEFLVSFYNNEISEKSEIFDDQFSVERPDGSNFTLKIRSTKLEDSAMYFCASIDDTGSNTEAFFGQGTRLTVV.

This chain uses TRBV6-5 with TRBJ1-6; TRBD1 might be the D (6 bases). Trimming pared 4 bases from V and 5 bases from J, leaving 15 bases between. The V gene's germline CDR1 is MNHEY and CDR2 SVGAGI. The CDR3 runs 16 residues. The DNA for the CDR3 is TGTGCCAGCAGTTCCGACAGGTACTTCGATAATTCACCCCTCCACTTT. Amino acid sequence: CASSSDRYFDNSPLHF.

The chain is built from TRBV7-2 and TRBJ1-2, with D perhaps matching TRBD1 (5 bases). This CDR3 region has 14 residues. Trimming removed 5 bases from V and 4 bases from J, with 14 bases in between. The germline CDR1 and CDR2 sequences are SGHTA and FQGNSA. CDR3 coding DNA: TGTGCCAGCAGCCCTCGGGGCTCCACCTATGGCTACACCTTC. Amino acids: CASSPRGSTYGYTF.

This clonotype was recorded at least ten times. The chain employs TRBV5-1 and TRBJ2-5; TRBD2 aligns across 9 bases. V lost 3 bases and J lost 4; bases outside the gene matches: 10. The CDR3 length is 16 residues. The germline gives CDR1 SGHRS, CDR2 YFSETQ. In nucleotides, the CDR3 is TGCGCCAGCAGCTCGCAGACCGGGACTAGCACAGAGACCCAGTACTTC. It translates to CASSSQTGTSTETQYF. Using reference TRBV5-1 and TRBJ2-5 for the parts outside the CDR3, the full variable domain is KAGVTQTPRYLIKTRGQQVTLSCSPISGHRSVSWYQQTPGQGLQFLFEYFSETQRNKGNFPGRFSGRQFSNSRSEMNVSTLELGDSALYLCASSSQTGTSTETQYFGPGTRLLVL.

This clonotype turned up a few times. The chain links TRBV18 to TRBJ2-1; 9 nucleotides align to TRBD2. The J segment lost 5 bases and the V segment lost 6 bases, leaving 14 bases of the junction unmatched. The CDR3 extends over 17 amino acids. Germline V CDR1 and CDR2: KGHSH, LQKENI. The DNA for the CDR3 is TGTGCCAGCTCCCCTCGCCTAGCGGGGCACTGGGACAATGAGCAGTTCTTC. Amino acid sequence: CASSPRLAGHWDNEQFF.

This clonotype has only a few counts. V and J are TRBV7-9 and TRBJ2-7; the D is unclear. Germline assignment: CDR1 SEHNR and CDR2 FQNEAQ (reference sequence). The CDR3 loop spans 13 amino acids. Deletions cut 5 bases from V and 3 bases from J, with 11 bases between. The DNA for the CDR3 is TGTGCCAGCAGCGTCGGTGGGAACTACGAGCAGTACTTC. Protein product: CASSVGGNYEQYF.

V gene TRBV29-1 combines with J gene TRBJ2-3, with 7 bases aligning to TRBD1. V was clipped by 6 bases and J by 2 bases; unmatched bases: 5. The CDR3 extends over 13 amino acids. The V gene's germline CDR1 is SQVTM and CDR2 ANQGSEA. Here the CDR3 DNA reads TGCAGCGTCACTGGGACAGTCACAGATACGCAGTATTTT. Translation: CSVTGTVTDTQYF.

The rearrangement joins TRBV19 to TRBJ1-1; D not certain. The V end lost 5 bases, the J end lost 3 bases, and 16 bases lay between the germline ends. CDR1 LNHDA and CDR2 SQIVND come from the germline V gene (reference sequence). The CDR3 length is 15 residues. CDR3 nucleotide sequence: TGTGCCAGTAGTCCCGGGCCCCCGAAGGACACTGAAGCTTTCTTT. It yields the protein CASSPGPPKDTEAFF.

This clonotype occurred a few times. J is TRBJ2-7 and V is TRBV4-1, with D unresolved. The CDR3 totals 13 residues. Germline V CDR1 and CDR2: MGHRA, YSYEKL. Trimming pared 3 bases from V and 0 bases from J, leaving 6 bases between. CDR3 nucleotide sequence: TGCGCCAGCAGCCACGAGTACTCCTACGAGCAGTACTTC. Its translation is CASSHEYSYEQYF.

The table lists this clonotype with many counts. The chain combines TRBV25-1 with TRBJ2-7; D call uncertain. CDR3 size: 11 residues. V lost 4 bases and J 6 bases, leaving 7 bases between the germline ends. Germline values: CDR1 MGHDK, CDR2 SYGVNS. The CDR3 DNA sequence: TGTGCCAGCAGTGTTGCCCTCGAGCAGTACTTC. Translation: CASSVALEQYF.

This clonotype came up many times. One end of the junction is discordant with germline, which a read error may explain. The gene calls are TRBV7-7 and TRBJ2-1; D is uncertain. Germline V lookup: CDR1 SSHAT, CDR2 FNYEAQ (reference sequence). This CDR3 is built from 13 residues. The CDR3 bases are TGTGCTAGCAGCTTTAGTTGGGGCAATGAGCAGTTCTTC. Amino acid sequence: CASSFSWGNEQFF.

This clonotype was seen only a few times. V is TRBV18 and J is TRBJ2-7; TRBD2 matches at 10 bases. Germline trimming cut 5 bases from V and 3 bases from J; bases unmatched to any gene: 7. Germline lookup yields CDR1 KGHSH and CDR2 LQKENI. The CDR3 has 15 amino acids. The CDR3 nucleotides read TGTGCCAGCTCAGAAAGCGGGGGGGCCTACTACGAGCAGTACTTC. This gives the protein CASSESGGAYYEQYF.

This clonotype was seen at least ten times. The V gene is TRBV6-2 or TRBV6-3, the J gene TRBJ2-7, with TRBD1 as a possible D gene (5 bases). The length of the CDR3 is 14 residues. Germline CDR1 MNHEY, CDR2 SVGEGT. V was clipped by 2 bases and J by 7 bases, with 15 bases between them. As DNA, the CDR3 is TGTGCCAGCAGTTACACAGGTCCCTTTGGAGAGCAGTACTTC. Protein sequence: CASSYTGPFGEQYF.

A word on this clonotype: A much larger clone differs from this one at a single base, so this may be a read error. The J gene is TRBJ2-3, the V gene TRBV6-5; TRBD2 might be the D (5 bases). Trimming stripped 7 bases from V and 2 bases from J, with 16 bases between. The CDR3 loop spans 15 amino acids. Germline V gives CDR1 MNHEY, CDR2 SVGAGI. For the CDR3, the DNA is TGTGCCAGCATGTCACTGGACTGGGACACAGATACGCAGTATTTT. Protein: CASMSLDWDTDTQYF.

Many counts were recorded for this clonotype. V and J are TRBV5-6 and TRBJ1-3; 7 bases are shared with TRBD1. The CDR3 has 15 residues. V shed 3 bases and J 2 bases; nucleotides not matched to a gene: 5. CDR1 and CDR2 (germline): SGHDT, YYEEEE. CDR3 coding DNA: TGTGCCAGCAGCTCTCTCGACAGGGCTGGAAACACCATATATTTT. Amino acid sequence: CASSSLDRAGNTIYF.

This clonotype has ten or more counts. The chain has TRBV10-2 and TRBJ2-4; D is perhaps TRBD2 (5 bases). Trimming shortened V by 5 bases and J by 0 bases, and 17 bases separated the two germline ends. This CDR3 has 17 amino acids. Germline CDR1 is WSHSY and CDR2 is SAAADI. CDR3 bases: TGCGCCAGCAGTAAGAGCCTCATAGGACTAGCCAAAAACATTCAGTACTTC. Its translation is CASSKSLIGLAKNIQYF.

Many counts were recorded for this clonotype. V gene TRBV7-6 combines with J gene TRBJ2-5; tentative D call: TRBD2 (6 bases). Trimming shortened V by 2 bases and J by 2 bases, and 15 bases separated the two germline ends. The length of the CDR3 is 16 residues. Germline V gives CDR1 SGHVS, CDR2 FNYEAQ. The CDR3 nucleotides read TGTGCCAGCAGCTTATTAGCCAGCGGGCGACAAGAGACCCAGTACTTC. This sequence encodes CASSLLASGRQETQYF.

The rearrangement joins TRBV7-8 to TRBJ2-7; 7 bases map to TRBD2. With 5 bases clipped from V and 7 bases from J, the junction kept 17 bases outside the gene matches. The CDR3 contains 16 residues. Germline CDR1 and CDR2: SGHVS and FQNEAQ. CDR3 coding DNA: TGTGCCAGCAGCGACGCCCGGAGATTGGCGGGGGAAGAGCAGTACGTC. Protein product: CASSDARRLAGEEQYV.

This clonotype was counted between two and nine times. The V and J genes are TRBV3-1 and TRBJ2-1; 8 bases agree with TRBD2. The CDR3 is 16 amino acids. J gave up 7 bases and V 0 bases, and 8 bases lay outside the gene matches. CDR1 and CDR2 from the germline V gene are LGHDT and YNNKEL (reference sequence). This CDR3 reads CASSQDLSGGRNEQFF. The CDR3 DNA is TGTGCCAGCAGCCAAGATTTGTCGGGGGGGCGGAATGAGCAGTTCTTC.

CDR3 residues: CASSQGLMGQPQHF. CDR3 in DNA: TGTGCCAGCAGCCAAGGTCTGATGGGTCAGCCCCAGCATTTT. This chain joins TRBV3-1 and TRBJ1-5, with D unclear. With 1 base removed from V and 6 bases from J, the gap between germline ends came to 10 bases. This CDR3 has 14 amino acids. The V gene's germline CDR1 is LGHDT and CDR2 YNNKEL (reference sequence).

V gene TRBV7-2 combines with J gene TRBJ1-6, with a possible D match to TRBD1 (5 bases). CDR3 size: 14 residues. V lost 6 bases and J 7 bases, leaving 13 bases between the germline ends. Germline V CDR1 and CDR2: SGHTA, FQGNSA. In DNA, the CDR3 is TGTGCCAGCAGGTCATACGGGGACAATTCACCCCTCCACTTT. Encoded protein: CASRSYGDNSPLHF. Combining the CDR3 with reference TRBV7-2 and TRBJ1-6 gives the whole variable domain GAGVSQSPSNKVTEKGKDVELRCDPISGHTALYWYRQSLGQGLEFLIYFQGNSAPDKSGLPSDRFSAERTGGSVSTLTIQRTQQEDSAVYLCASRSYGDNSPLHFGNGTRLTVT.

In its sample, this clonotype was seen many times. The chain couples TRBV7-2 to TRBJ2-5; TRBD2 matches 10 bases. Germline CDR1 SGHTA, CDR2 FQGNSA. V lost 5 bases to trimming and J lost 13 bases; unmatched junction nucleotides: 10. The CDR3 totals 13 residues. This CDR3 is CASSPSGGRIGYF. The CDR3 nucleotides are TGTGCCAGCAGCCCTAGCGGGGGACGGATTGGGTACTTC. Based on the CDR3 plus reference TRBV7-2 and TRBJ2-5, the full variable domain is GAGVSQSPSNKVTEKGKDVELRCDPISGHTALYWYRQSLGQGLEFLIYFQGNSAPDKSGLPSDRFSAERTGGSVSTLTIQRTQQEDSAVYLCASSPSGGRIGYFGPGTRLLVL.